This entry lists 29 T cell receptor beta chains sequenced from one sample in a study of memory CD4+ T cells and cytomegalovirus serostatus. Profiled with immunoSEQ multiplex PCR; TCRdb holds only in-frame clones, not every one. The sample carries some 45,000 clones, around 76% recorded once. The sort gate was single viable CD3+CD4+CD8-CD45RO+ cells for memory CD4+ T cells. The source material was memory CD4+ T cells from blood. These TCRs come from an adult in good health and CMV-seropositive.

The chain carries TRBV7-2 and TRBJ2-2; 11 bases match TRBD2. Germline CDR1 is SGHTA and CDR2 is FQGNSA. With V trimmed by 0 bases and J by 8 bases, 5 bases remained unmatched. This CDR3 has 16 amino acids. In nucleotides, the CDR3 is TGTGCCAGCAGCTTAGCCTCACTAGCGGGGGAGGGGGAGCTGTTTTTT. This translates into CASSLASLAGEGELFF.

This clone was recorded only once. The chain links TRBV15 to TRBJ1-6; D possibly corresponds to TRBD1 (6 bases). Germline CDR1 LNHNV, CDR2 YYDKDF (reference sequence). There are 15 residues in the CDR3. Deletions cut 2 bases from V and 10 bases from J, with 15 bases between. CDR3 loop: CATSRYGGVGSPLHF. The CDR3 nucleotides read TGTGCCACCAGCAGATACGGGGGCGTGGGATCACCCCTCCACTTT.

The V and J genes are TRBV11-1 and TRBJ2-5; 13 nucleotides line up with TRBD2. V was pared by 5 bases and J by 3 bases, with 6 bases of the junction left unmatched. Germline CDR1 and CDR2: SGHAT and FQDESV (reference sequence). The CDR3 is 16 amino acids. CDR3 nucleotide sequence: TGTGCCAGCAGCCGAACTAGCGGGGGGGTCGAAGAGACCCAGTACTTC. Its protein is CASSRTSGGVEETQYF.

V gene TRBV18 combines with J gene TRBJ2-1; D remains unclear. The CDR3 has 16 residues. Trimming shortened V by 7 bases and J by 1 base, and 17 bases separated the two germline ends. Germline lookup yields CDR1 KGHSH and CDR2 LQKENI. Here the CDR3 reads CASCPLRGESYNEQFF. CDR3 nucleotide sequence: TGTGCCAGCTGCCCTTTAAGAGGCGAGTCCTACAATGAGCAGTTCTTC. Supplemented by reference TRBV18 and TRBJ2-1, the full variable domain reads NAGVMQNPRHLVRRRGQEARLRCSPMKGHSHVYWYRQLPEEGLKFMVYLQKENIIDESGMPKERFSAEFPKEGPSILRIQQVVRGDSAAYFCASCPLRGESYNEQFFGPGTRLTVL.

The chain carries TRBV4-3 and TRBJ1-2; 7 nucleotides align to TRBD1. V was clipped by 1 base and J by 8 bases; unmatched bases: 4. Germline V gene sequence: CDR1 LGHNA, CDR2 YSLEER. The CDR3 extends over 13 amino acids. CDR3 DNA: TGCGCCAGCAGCCAAGGACAGGGAGGCGGCTACACCTTC. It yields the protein CASSQGQGGGYTF.

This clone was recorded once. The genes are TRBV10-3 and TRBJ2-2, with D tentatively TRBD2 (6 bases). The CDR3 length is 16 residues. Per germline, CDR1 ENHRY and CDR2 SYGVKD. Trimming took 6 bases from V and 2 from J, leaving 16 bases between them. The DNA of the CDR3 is TGTGCCATCAGCGGTGTGGGAGGCGATAACACCGGGGAGCTGTTTTTT. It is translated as CAISGVGGDNTGELFF.

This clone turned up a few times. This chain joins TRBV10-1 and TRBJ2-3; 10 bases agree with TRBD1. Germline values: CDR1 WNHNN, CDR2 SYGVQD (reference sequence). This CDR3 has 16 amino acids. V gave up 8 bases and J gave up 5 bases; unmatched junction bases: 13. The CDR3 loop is CASCHRQGAKIDTQYF. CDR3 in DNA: TGCGCCAGCTGTCACAGACAGGGGGCAAAGATAGATACGCAGTATTTT.

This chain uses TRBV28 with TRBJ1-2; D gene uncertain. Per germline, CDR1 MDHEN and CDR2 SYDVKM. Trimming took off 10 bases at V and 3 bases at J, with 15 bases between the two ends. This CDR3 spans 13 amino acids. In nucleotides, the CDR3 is TGTGCCACGCGGGCCTCCGGAGACTATGGCTACACCTTC. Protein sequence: CATRASGDYGYTF.

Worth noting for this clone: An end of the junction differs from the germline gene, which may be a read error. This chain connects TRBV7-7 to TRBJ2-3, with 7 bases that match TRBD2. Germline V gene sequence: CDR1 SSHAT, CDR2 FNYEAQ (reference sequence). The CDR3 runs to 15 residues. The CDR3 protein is CASSFSRLAGDTQYF. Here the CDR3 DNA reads TGTGCTAGCAGCTTTTCGAGACTAGCCGGAGATACGCAGTATTTT. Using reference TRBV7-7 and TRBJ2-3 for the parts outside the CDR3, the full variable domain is GAGVSQSPRYKVTKRGQDVTLRCDPISSHATLYWYQQALGQGPEFLTYFNYEAQPDKSGLPSDRFSAERPEGSISTLTIQRTEQRDSAMYRCASSFSRLAGDTQYFGPGTRLTVL.

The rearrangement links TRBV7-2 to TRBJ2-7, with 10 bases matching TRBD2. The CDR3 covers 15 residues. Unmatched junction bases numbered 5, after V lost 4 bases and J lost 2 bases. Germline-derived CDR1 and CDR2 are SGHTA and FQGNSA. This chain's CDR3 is CASSSERGGTYEQYF. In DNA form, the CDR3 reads TGTGCCAGCAGCTCAGAGCGGGGGGGAACCTACGAGCAGTACTTC.

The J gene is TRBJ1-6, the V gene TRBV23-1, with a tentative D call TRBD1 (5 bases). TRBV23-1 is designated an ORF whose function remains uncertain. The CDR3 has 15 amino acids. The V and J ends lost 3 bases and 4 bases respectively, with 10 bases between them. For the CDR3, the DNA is TGCGCCAGCAGTCACTCGGGGGGGTATAATTCACCCCTCCACTTT. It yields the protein CASSHSGGYNSPLHF.

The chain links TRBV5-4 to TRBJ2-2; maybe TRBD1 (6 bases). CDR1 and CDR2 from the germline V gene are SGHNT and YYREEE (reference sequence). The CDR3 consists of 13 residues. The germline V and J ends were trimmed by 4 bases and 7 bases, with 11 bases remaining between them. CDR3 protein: CASSQGLGGELFF. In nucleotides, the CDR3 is TGTGCCAGCAGCCAGGGGTTGGGCGGGGAGCTGTTTTTT.

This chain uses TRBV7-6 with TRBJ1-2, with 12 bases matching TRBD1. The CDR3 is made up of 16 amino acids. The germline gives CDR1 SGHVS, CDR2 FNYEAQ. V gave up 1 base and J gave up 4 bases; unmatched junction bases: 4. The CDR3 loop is CASSLGGTGGFYGYTF. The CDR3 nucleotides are TGTGCCAGCAGCTTAGGTGGGACAGGGGGCTTCTATGGCTACACCTTC.

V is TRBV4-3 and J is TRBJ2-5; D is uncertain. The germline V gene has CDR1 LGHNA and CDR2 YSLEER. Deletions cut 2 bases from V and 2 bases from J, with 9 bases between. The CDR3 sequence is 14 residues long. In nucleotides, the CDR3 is TGCGCCAGCAGCCAAAAGGTGGCTCAAGAGACCCAGTACTTC. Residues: CASSQKVAQETQYF.

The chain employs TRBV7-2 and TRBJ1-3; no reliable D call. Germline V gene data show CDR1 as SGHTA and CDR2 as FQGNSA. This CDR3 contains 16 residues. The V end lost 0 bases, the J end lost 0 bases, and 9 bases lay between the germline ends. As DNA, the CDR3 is TGTGCCAGCAGCTTAGCGGCACCCCACTCTGGAAACACCATATATTTT. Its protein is CASSLAAPHSGNTIYF.

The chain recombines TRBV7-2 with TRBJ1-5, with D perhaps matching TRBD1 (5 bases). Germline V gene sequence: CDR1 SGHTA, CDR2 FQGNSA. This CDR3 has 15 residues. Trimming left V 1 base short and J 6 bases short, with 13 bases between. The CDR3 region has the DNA TGTGCCAGCAGCTTAGATGGAGGGGAGGGTCAGCCCCAGCATTTT. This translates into CASSLDGGEGQPQHF.

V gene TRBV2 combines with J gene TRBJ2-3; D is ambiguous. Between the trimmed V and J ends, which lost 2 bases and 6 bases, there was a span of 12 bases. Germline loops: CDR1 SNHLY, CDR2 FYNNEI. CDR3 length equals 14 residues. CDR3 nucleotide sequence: TGTGCCAGCAGTGAAACTTTTCAGAGGGATACGCAGTATTTT. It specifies CASSETFQRDTQYF.

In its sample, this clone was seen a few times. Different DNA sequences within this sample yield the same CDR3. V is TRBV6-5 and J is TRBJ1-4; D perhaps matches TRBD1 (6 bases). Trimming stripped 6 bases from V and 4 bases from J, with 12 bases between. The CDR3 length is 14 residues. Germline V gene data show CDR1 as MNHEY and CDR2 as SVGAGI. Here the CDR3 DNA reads TGTGCCAGCAGCAGGGGACGGATTAATGAAAAACTGTTTTTT. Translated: CASSRGRINEKLFF.

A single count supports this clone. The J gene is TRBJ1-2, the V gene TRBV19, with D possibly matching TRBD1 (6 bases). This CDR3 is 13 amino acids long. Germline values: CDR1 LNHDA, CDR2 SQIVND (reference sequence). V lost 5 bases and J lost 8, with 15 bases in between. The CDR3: CASSPVQGLGYTF. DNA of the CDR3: TGTGCCAGTAGTCCAGTACAGGGACTCGGCTACACCTTC.

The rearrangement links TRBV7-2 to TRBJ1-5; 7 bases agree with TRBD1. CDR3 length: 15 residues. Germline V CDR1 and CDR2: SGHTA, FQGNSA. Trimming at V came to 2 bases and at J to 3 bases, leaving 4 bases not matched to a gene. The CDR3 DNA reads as TGTGCCAGCAGCTTACAGACAGGGACCAATCAGCCCCAGCATTTT. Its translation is CASSLQTGTNQPQHF.

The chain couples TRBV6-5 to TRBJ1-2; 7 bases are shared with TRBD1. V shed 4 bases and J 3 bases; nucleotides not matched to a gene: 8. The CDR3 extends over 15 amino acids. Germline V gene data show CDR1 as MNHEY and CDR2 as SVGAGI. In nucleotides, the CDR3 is TGTGCCAGCAGTTCGCGGGACAGTGGGGACTATGGCTACACCTTC. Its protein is CASSSRDSGDYGYTF.

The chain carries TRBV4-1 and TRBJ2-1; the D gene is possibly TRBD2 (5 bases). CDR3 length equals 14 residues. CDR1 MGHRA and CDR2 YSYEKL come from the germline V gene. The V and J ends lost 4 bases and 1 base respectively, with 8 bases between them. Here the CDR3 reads CASSPGSSYNEQFF. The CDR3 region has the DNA TGCGCCAGCAGCCCGGGAAGTTCCTACAATGAGCAGTTCTTC.

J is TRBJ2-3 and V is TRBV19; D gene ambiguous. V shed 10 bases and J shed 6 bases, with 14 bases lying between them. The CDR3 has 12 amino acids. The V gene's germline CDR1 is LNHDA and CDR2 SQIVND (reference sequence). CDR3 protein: CATMSSDDTQYF. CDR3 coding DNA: TGTGCCACCATGTCCTCGGATGATACGCAGTATTTT.

The CDR3 sequence: CASSLMDFQGRAFF. CDR3 in DNA: TGTGCCAGCAGCTTAATGGATTTCCAGGGAAGGGCTTTCTTT. The chain recombines TRBV7-2 with TRBJ1-1, with a possible D match to TRBD1 (5 bases). The germline V gene has CDR1 SGHTA and CDR2 FQGNSA. V was shortened by 2 bases and J by 11 bases, with 18 bases between the two germline ends. The CDR3 is 14 amino acids.

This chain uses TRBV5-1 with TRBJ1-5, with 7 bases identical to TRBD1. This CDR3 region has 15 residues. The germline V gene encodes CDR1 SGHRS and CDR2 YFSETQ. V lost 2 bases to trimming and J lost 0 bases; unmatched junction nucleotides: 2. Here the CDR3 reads CASSFQGDSNQPQHF. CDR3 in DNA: TGCGCCAGCAGCTTCCAGGGGGATAGCAATCAGCCCCAGCATTTT.

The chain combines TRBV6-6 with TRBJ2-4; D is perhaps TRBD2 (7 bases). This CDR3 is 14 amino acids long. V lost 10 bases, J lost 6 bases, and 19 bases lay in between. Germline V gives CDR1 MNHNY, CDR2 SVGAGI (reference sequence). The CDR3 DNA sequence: TGTGCCACCGCCGCTACAGGGAGGGGAAACATTCAGTACTTC. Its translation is CATAATGRGNIQYF.

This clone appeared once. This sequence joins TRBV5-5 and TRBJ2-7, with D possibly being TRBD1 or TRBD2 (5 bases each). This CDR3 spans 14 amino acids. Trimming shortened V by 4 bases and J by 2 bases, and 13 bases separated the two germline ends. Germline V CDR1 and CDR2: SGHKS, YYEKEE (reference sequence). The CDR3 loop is CASSRVGGTYEQYF. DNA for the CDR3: TGTGCCAGCAGCCGGGTTGGGGGTACCTACGAGCAGTACTTC.

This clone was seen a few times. CDR3 DNA sequence: TGTGCCAGCAGCCTGGGGGGGGCCTGGGAGCCCCAGCATTTT. It yields the protein CASSLGGAWEPQHF. The V and J genes are TRBV2 and TRBJ1-5; a weak D match, TRBD1 (6 bases). Per the germline V gene, CDR1 is SNHLY and CDR2 is FYNNEI. The CDR3 sequence is 14 residues long. The V gene lost 6 bases and the J gene lost 8 bases, with 17 bases spanning the gap.

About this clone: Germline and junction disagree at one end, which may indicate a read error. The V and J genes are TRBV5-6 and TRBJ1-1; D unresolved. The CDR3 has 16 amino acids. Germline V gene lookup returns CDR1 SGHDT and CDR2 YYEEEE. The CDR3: CTSSLAPGLGSTEAFF. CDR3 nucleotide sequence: TGTACCAGCAGCTTGGCGCCAGGTCTTGGGAGCACTGAAGCTTTCTTT.